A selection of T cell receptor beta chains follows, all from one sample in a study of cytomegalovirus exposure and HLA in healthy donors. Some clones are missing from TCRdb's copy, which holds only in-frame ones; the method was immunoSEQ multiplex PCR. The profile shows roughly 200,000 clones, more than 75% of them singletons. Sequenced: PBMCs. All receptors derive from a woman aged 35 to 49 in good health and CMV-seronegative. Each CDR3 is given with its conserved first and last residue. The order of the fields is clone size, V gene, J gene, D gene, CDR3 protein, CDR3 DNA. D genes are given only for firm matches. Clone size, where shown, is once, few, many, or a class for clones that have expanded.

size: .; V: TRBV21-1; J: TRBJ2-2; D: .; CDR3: CASSKGKDRTGELFF; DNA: TGTGCCAGCAGCAAAGGGAAGGACAGAACCGGGGAGCTGTTTTTT
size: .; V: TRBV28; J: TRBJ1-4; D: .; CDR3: CASSLQGTPNEKLFF; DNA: TGTGCCAGCAGTTTACAGGGCACGCCGAATGAAAAACTGTTTTTT
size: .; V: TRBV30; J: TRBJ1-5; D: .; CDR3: CAWSVHGMGSQPQHF; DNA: TGTGCCTGGAGTGTACACGGGATGGGTTCTCAGCCCCAGCATTTT
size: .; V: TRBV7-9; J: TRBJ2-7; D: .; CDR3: CASSLAGVGDFYEQYF; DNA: TGTGCCAGCAGCTTAGCGGGGGTAGGGGACTTCTACGAGCAGTACTTC
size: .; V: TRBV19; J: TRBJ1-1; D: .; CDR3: CASSPTGEVNTEAFF; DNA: TGTGCCAGTAGTCCCACAGGCGAGGTGAACACTGAAGCTTTCTTT
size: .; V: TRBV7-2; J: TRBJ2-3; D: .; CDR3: CASSPRGSTDTQYF; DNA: TGTGCCAGCAGCCCGAGGGGGAGCACAGATACGCAGTATTTT
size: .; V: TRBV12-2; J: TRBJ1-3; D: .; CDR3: CASRLPPVGEGNTIYF; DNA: .
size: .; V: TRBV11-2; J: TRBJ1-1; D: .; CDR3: CASSLRRGETEAFF; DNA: TGTGCCAGCAGCTTACGCAGGGGAGAAACTGAAGCTTTCTTT
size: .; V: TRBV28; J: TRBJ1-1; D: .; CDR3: CASSLADSQGTEAFF; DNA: TGTGCCAGCAGCCTGGCCGATTCACAGGGTACTGAAGCTTTCTTT
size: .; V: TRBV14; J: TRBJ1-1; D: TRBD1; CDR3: CASSLRDRVAFF; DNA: TGTGCCAGCAGCCTCCGGGACAGGGTGGCTTTCTTT
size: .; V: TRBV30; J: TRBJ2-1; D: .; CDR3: CAWSVTSLRFF; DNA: TGTGCCTGGAGTGTAACTAGCTTGCGGTTCTTC
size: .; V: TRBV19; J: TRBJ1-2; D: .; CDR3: CASSDRTLNYGYTF; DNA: TGTGCCAGTAGCGACAGGACCCTTAACTATGGCTACACCTTC
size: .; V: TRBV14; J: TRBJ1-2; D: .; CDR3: CASSHLRDYTF; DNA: TGTGCCAGCAGCCACCTTCGGGACTACACCTTC
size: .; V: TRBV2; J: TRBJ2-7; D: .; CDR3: CASSEYAEGGKTYEQYF; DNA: TGTGCCAGCAGTGAATACGCAGAAGGGGGTAAGACCTACGAGCAGTACTTC
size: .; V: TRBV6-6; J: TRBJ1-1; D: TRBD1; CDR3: CASMRDRNTEAFF; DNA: TGTGCCAGTATGAGGGACAGAAACACTGAAGCTTTCTTT
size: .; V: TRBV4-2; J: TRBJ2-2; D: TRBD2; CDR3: CASSQDDPGLAIAGELFF; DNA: TGTGCCAGCAGCCAAGATGACCCGGGACTAGCAATTGCCGGGGAGCTGTTTTTT
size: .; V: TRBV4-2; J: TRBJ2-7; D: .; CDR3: CASSYGRGGVEQYF; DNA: TGTGCCAGCAGCTACGGCCGGGGTGGGGTCGAGCAGTACTTC
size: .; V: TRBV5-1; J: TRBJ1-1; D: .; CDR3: CASSLEQVTEAFF; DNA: TGCGCCAGCAGCTTGGAACAGGTCACTGAAGCTTTCTTT
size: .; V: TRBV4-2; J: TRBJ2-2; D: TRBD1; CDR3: CASSQVIQGAGTGELFF; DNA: TGTGCCAGCAGCCAAGTAATTCAGGGGGCGGGCACCGGGGAGCTGTTTTTT
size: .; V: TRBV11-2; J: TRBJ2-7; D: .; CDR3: CATRRGGSSYEQYF; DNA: TGTGCCACTAGGCGGGGCGGTAGCTCCTACGAGCAGTACTTC
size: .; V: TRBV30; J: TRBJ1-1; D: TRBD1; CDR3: CAWNGQGGTEAFF; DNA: TGTGCCTGGAATGGACAGGGCGGCACTGAAGCTTTCTTT
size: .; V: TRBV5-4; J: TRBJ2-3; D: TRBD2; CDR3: CASSFSGASTDTQYF; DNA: TGTGCCAGCAGCTTTAGCGGGGCTAGCACAGATACGCAGTATTTT
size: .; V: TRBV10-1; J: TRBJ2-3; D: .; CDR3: CASTSSGDPTDTQYF; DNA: TGCGCCAGCACCTCTTCAGGGGACCCCACAGATACGCAGTATTTT
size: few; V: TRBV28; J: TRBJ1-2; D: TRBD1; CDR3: CASSPGQGYYGYTF; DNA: TGTGCCAGCAGTCCGGGACAGGGGTACTATGGCTACACCTTC
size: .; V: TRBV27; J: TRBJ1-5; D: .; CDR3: CASSLRGVSGNQPQHF; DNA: TGTGCCAGCAGTTTAAGGGGCGTCTCGGGCAATCAGCCCCAGCATTTT
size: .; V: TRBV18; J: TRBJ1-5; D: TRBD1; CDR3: CASTIGTGVGNQPQHF; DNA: TGTGCCAGCACGATAGGGACAGGGGTTGGGAATCAGCCCCAGCATTTT
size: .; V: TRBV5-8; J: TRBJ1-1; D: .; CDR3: CASSPGGGTEAFF; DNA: TGTGCCAGCAGCCCGGGAGGGGGGACTGAAGCTTTCTTT
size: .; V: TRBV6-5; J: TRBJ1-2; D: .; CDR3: CASSDTLKGDGYTF; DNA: TGTGCCAGCAGCGACACCCTCAAGGGGGATGGCTACACCTTC
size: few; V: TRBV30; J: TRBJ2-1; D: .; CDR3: CAWRDSLKGRDYNEQFF; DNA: TGTGCCTGGAGGGACTCATTAAAAGGTCGAGACTACAATGAGCAGTTCTTC
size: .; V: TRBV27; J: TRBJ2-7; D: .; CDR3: CASSLFQGFDEQYF; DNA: TGTGCCAGCAGTTTATTTCAGGGGTTCGACGAGCAGTACTTC
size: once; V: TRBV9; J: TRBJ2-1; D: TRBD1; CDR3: CASSGQGKSAEQFF; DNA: TGTGCCAGCAGCGGACAGGGGAAGTCGGCTGAGCAGTTCTTC
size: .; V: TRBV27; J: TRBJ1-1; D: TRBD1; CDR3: CASHKPGQGENTEAFF; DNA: TGTGCCAGCCATAAACCGGGACAGGGGGAAAACACTGAAGCTTTCTTT